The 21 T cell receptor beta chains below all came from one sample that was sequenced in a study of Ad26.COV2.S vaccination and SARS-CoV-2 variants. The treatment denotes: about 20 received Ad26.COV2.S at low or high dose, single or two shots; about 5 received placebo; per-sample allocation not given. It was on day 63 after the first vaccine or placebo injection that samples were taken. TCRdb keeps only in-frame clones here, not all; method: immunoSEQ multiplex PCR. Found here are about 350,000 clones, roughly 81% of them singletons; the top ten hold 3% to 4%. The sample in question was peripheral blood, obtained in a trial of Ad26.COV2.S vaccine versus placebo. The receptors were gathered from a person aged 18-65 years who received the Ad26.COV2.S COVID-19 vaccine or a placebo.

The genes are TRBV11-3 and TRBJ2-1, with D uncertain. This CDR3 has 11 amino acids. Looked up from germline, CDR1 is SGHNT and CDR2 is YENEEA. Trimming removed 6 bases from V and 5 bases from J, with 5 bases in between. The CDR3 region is CASSLDNEQFF. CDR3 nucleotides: TGTGCCAGCAGTCTAGACAATGAGCAGTTCTTC.

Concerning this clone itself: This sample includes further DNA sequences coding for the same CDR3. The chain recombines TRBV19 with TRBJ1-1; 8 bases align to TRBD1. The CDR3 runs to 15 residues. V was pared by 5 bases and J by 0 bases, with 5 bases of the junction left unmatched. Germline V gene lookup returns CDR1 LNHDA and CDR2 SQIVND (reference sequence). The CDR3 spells CASSPWTGMNTEAFF. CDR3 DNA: TGTGCCAGTAGTCCGTGGACAGGGATGAACACTGAAGCTTTCTTT.

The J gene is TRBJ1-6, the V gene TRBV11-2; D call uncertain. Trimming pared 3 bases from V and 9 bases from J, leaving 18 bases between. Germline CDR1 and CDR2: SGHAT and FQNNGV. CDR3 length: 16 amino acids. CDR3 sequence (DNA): TGTGCCAGCAGCTTCACGGAGGGAAGGTGGGGTTCACCCCTCCACTTT. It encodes CASSFTEGRWGSPLHF.

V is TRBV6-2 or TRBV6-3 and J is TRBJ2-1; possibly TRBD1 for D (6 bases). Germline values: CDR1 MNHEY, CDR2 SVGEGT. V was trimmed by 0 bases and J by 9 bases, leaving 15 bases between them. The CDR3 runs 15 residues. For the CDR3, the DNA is TGTGCCAGCAGTTACTCGCGTCAGGGGCTAGGTGAGCAGTTCTTC. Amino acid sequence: CASSYSRQGLGEQFF.

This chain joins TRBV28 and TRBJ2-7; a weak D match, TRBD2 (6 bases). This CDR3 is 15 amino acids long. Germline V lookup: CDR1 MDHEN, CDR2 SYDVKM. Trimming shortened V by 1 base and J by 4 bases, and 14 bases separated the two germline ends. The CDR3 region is CASSLFSGSGYEQYF. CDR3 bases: TGTGCCAGCAGTTTATTCTCCGGGAGTGGATACGAGCAGTACTTC.

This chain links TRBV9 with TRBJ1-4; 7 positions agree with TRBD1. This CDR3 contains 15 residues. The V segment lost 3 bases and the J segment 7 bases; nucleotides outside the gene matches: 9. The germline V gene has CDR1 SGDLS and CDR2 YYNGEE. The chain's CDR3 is CASSAPGGLAEKLFF. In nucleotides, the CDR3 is TGTGCCAGCAGCGCCCCAGGGGGTCTCGCTGAAAAACTGTTTTTT. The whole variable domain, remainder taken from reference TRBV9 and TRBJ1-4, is DSGVTQTPKHLITATGQRVTLRCSPRSGDLSVYWYQQSLDQGLQFLIQYYNGEERAKGNILERFSAQQFPDLHSELNLSSLELGDSALYFCASSAPGGLAEKLFFGSGTQLSVL.

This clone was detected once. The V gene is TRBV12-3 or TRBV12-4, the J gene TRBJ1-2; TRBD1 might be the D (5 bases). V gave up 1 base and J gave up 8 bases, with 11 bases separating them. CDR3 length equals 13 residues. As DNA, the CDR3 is TGTGCCAGCAGTTTAGGGCAGGGAAACGGCTACACCTTC. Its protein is CASSLGQGNGYTF.

DNA for the CDR3: TGTGCCAGCAGCTTAGTGATGGGGGGGACTAATGAAAAACTGTTTTTT. Protein product: CASSLVMGGTNEKLFF. The chain has TRBV7-8 and TRBJ1-4, with a possible D match to TRBD1 (5 bases). The CDR3 extends over 16 amino acids. Trimming removed 1 base at V and 2 bases at J, with 11 bases between. Germline loops: CDR1 SGHVS, CDR2 FQNEAQ.

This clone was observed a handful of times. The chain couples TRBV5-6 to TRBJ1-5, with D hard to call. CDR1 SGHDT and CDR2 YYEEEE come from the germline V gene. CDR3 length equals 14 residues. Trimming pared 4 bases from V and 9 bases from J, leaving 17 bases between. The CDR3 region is CASSARASTPPQHF. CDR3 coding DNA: TGTGCCAGCAGCGCCCGGGCCTCAACGCCGCCCCAGCATTTT.

The chain's CDR3 is CASSVRGLGGYTF. CDR3 sequence (DNA): TGTGCCAGCAGCGTCCGCGGGCTTGGTGGCTACACCTTC. The gene calls are TRBV9 and TRBJ1-2; D ambiguous. Germline CDR1 and CDR2: SGDLS and YYNGEE. V dropped 2 bases and J dropped 7 bases, with 12 bases sitting between them. The CDR3 runs to 13 residues.

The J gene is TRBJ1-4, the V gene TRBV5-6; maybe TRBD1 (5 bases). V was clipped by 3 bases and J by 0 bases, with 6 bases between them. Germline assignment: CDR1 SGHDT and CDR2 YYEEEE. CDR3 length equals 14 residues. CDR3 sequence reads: CASSWGSTNEKLFF. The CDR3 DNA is TGTGCCAGCAGCTGGGGGTCAACTAATGAAAAACTGTTTTTT. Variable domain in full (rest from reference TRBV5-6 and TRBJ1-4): DAGVTQSPTHLIKTRGQQVTLRCSPKSGHDTVSWYQQALGQGPQFIFQYYEEEERQRGNFPDRFSGHQFPNYSSELNVNALLLGDSALYLCASSWGSTNEKLFFGSGTQLSVL.

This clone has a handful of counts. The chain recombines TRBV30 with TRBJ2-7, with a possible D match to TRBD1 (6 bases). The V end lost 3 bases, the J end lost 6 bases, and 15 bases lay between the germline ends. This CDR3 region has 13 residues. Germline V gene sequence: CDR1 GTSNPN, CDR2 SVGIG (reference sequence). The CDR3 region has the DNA TGTGCCTGGAGCCCCGGGACACACGGCGAGCAGTACTTC. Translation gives CAWSPGTHGEQYF.

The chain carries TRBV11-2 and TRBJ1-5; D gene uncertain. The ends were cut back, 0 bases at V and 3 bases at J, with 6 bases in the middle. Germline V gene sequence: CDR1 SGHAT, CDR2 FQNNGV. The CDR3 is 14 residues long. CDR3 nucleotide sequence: TGTGCCAGCAGCTTAGACAGGTACAATCAGCCCCAGCATTTT. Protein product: CASSLDRYNQPQHF.

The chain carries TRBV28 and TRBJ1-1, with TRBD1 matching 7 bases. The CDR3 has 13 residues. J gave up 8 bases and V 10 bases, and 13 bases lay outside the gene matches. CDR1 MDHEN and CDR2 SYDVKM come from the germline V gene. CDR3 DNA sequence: TGTGCCACCGAGACAGGGCTGCTAAGAGAAGCTTTCTTT. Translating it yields CATETGLLREAFF. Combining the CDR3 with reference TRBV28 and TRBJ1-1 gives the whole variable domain DVKVTQSSRYLVKRTGEKVFLECVQDMDHENMFWYRQDPGLGLRLIYFSYDVKMKEKGDIPEGYSVSREKKERFSLILESASTNQTSMYLCATETGLLREAFFGQGTRLTVV.

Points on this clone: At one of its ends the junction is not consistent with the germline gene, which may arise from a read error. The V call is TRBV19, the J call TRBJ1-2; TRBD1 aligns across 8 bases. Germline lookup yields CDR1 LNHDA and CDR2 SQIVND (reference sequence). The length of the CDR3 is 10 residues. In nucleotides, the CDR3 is TGTGCCAGTACGCAGCGGGACAGGCTCTTC. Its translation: CASTQRDRLF.

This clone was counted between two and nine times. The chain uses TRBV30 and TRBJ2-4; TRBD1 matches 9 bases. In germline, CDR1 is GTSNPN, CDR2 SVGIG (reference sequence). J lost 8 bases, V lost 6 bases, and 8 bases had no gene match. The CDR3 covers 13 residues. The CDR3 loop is CACSGTGRDIQYF. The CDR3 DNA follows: TGTGCCTGTTCCGGGACAGGGCGGGACATTCAGTACTTC.

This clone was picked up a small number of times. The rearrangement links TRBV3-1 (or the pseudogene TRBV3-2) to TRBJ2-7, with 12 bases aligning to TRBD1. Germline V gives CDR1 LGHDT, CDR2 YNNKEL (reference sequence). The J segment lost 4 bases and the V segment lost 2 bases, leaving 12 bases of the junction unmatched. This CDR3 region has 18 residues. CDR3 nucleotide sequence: TGTGCCAGCAGCCAACAAGGAATCGGGACAGGGGGCAGGTACGAGCAGTACTTC. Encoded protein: CASSQQGIGTGGRYEQYF.

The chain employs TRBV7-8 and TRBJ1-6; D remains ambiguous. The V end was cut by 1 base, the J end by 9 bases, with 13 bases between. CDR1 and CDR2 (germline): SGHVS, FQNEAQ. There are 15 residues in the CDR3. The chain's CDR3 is CASSLDIPPISPLHF. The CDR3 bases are TGTGCCAGCAGCTTAGATATACCCCCAATTTCACCCCTCCACTTT. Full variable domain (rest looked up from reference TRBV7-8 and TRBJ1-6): GAGVSQSPRYKVAKRGQDVALRCDPISGHVSLFWYQQALGQGPEFLTYFQNEAQLDKSGLPSDRFFAERPEGSVSTLKIQRTQQEDSAVYLCASSLDIPPISPLHFGNGTRLTVT.

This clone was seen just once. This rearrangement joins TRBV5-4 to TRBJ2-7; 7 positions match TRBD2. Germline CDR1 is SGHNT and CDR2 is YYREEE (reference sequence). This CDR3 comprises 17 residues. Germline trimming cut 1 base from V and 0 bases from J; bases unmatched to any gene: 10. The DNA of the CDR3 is TGTGCCAGCAGCTTGTTAGGGTGGCGGGAGAGCTCCTACGAGCAGTACTTC. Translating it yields CASSLLGWRESSYEQYF.

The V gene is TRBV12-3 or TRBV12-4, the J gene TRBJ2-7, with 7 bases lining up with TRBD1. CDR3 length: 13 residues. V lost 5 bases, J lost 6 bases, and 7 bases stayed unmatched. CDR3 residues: CASSLDRSREQYF. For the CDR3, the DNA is TGTGCCAGCAGTCTGGACAGGAGCCGCGAGCAGTACTTC.

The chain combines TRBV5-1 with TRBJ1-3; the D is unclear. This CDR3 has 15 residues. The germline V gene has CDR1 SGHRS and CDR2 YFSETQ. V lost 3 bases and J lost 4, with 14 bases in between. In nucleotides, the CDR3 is TGCGCCAGCAGCTCGGCTTTAGCGGGAGGAAACACCATATATTTT. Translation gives CASSSALAGGNTIYF.